The 31 T cell receptor beta chains given below trace back to one sample, sequenced in a study of cytomegalovirus exposure and HLA in healthy donors. PCR was performed using 60 Vbeta and 13 Jbeta primers. Measured with immunoSEQ multiplex PCR; TCRdb has only the in-frame clones, and not every one. The top ten hold roughly 4% of the sample, which has around 140,000 clones, around 72% seen once. Sequencing used PBMCs. These receptors were taken from a man aged 50-60 years in good health and CMV-seropositive.

The rearrangement links TRBV2 to TRBJ2-2; 9 positions match TRBD1. Per germline, CDR1 SNHLY and CDR2 FYNNEI. This CDR3 contains 16 residues. Trimming cost V 6 bases and J 5 bases; bases outside gene matches: 10. The CDR3: CASSPPTGGGTGELFF. The CDR3 DNA reads as TGTGCCAGCAGCCCCCCCACAGGGGGCGGAACCGGGGAGCTGTTTTTT.

The chain combines TRBV5-5 with TRBJ1-1; 11 bases map to TRBD1. Germline assignment: CDR1 SGHKS and CDR2 YYEKEE (reference sequence). With 4 bases clipped from V and 4 bases from J, the junction kept 9 bases outside the gene matches. The CDR3 is 16 residues long. The CDR3 sequence: CASSHRDRGSGTEAFF. The DNA for the CDR3 is TGTGCCAGCAGCCACCGGGACAGGGGGTCGGGCACTGAAGCTTTCTTT.

The rearrangement uses TRBV7-9 and TRBJ2-5; D gene uncertain. Deletions cut 1 base from V and 4 bases from J, with 4 bases between. CDR3 size: 12 residues. From germline, CDR1 is SEHNR and CDR2 FQNEAQ (reference sequence). DNA of the CDR3: TGTGCCAGCAGCTTAGGAGTAGAGACCCAGTACTTC. It specifies CASSLGVETQYF.

This clone occurred a few times. The V call is TRBV7-9, the J call TRBJ2-2; 8 bases are a match to TRBD1. Germline CDR1 and CDR2: SEHNR and FQNEAQ (reference sequence). The V segment lost 6 bases and the J segment 0 bases; nucleotides outside the gene matches: 6. The CDR3 consists of 16 residues. CDR3 DNA sequence: TGTGCCAGCAGTCTTGGACAGGGCGCGAACACCGGGGAGCTGTTTTTT. Translating gives CASSLGQGANTGELFF.

This sequence joins TRBV6-6 and TRBJ2-1, with 8 nucleotides matching TRBD1. Germline V gene lookup returns CDR1 MNHNY and CDR2 SVGAGI (reference sequence). Unmatched junction bases numbered 6, after V lost 0 bases and J lost 8 bases. This CDR3 contains 15 residues. The CDR3 coding sequence is TGTGCCAGCAGTTACTCGGGGACAGGTAAAGATGAGCAGTTCTTC. This sequence encodes CASSYSGTGKDEQFF.

This clone was detected only a few times. The CDR3 spells CASSFGRSSGYTF. CDR3 in DNA: TGTGCCAGCAGCTTTGGTCGATCGAGTGGCTACACCTTC. The chain has TRBV11-2 and TRBJ1-2; D is unresolved. The germline V gene has CDR1 SGHAT and CDR2 FQNNGV. This CDR3 region has 13 residues. The ends were cut back, 3 bases at V and 7 bases at J, with 12 bases in the middle.

This sequence joins TRBV10-3 and TRBJ2-3, with 7 bases fitting TRBD1. Looked up from germline, CDR1 is ENHRY and CDR2 is SYGVKD. V shed 5 bases, J shed 3 bases, and the junction held 5 bases outside the gene matches. The CDR3 sequence is 14 residues long. The CDR3 DNA follows: TGTGCCATCAGTAAACAGGGGTGGACAGATACGCAGTATTTT. Translating gives CAISKQGWTDTQYF.

V usage is TRBV5-1 and J usage is TRBJ1-4; 10 bases agree with TRBD1. The CDR3 loop spans 15 amino acids. Germline V gene data show CDR1 as SGHRS and CDR2 as YFSETQ. Unmatched junction bases numbered 8, after V lost 4 bases and J lost 8 bases. Here the CDR3 DNA reads TGCGCCAGCAGCGCGACAGGGGGCTTAGTAGAAAAACTGTTTTTT. Amino acid sequence: CASSATGGLVEKLFF.

The rearrangement uses TRBV10-2 and TRBJ1-5, with D possibly being TRBD1 (5 bases). Trimming stripped 3 bases from V and 0 bases from J, with 9 bases between. The CDR3 consists of 15 residues. Germline lookup yields CDR1 WSHSY and CDR2 SAAADI. The CDR3, as DNA: TGCGCCAGCAGTGATGGGGGGTCTAGCAATCAGCCCCAGCATTTT. This sequence encodes CASSDGGSSNQPQHF.

Only one count was recorded for this clone. The rearrangement joins TRBV11-2 to TRBJ2-5, with 8 bases lining up with TRBD1. CDR3 length: 15 residues. Germline V CDR1 and CDR2: SGHAT, FQNNGV. The V gene end was trimmed by 5 bases and the J gene end by 5 bases; junction bases not matched to a gene: 10. CDR3 coding DNA: TGTGCCAGCAGCCCACGCCGCACAGGGGGGGAGACCCAGTACTTC. Translation: CASSPRRTGGETQYF.

The chain carries TRBV7-2 and TRBJ2-7; weak D call: TRBD2 (6 bases). Trimming shortened V by 1 base and J by 0 bases, and 16 bases separated the two germline ends. This CDR3 spans 17 amino acids. Germline lookup yields CDR1 SGHTA and CDR2 FQGNSA. CDR3 protein: CASSLVGIAEVSYEQYF. The DNA for the CDR3 is TGTGCCAGCAGCTTAGTGGGAATAGCGGAAGTCTCCTACGAGCAGTACTTC.

This chain links TRBV5-1 with TRBJ1-3; D call uncertain. V was trimmed by 4 bases and J by 1 base, leaving 12 bases between them. Germline V gene sequence: CDR1 SGHRS, CDR2 YFSETQ. This CDR3 spans 15 amino acids. As DNA, the CDR3 is TGCGCCAGCAGCGGGGAGCCACCATCTGGAAACACCATATATTTT. Protein sequence: CASSGEPPSGNTIYF. Full variable domain (rest looked up from reference TRBV5-1 and TRBJ1-3): KAGVTQTPRYLIKTRGQQVTLSCSPISGHRSVSWYQQTPGQGLQFLFEYFSETQRNKGNFPGRFSGRQFSNSRSEMNVSTLELGDSALYLCASSGEPPSGNTIYFGEGSWLTVV.

The rearrangement links TRBV19 to TRBJ2-7; 9 nucleotides line up with TRBD1. Germline V lookup: CDR1 LNHDA, CDR2 SQIVND (reference sequence). Trimming took 0 bases from V and 5 from J; bases not matched to a gene: 8. This CDR3 region has 16 residues. This CDR3 is CASSIDPGTGIHEQYF. The CDR3 region has the DNA TGTGCCAGTAGTATAGACCCCGGGACAGGGATCCACGAGCAGTACTTC.

This sequence joins TRBV7-9 and TRBJ1-4, with 11 bases aligning to TRBD1. Germline loops: CDR1 SEHNR, CDR2 FQNEAQ (reference sequence). The ends lost 5 bases at V and 4 bases at J; junction bases unmatched: 6. The CDR3 runs 16 residues. The CDR3 sequence is CASSNWDRGINEKLFF. CDR3 bases: TGTGCCAGCAGCAATTGGGACAGGGGGATTAATGAAAAACTGTTTTTT.

The rearrangement links TRBV7-9 to TRBJ1-4; a weak D match, TRBD1 (5 bases). Per the germline V gene, CDR1 is SEHNR and CDR2 is FQNEAQ (reference sequence). V dropped 5 bases and J dropped 8 bases, with 6 bases sitting between them. This CDR3 has 11 amino acids. The CDR3 DNA reads as TGTGCCAGCAGCCGGGGGGAAAAACTGTTTTTT. This translates into CASSRGEKLFF.

This chain links TRBV4-3 with TRBJ2-5; D is unclear. The better agreement between TRBJ2-7 and the DNA end casts doubt on the J call. The V gene's germline CDR1 is LGHNA and CDR2 YSLEER. This CDR3 is 16 amino acids long. CDR3: CASSQDVSVRSYEQYF. The CDR3, as DNA: TGCGCCAGCAGCCAAGATGTCTCCGTTCGTAGTTACGAGCAGTACTTC.

This clone showed up just once. The chain couples TRBV7-2 to TRBJ2-3, with 10 bases identical to TRBD2. With V trimmed by 0 bases and J by 4 bases, 4 bases remained unmatched. Germline CDR1 reads SGHTA; CDR2 reads FQGNSA. The CDR3 runs to 16 residues. CDR3: CASSLALAGVADTQYF. Written as DNA, the CDR3 is TGTGCCAGCAGCTTAGCGCTAGCGGGAGTGGCAGATACGCAGTATTTT.

The chain is built from TRBV27 and TRBJ2-5; 8 bases match TRBD2. CDR1 is MNHEY and CDR2 is SMNVEV in the germline V gene (reference sequence). This CDR3 region has 15 residues. After removal of 2 bases from V and 0 bases from J, the junction contained 2 bases not matched to a gene. The CDR3 sequence is CASSLRGGNQETQYF. Written as DNA, the CDR3 is TGTGCCAGCAGTTTACGGGGGGGCAACCAAGAGACCCAGTACTTC.

The chain carries TRBV7-9 and TRBJ1-1; 7 bases map to TRBD1. The V and J ends lost 3 bases and 1 base, in that order; junction bases with no gene match: 5. The CDR3 loop spans 15 amino acids. Germline V lookup: CDR1 SEHNR, CDR2 FQNEAQ (reference sequence). CDR3 residues: CASSLWTGGNTEAFF. For the CDR3, the DNA is TGTGCCAGCAGCTTGTGGACAGGTGGGAACACTGAAGCTTTCTTT.

The genes are TRBV5-1 and TRBJ2-2; 7 bases align to TRBD1. This CDR3 is 15 amino acids long. The V gene end was trimmed by 3 bases and the J gene end by 0 bases; junction bases not matched to a gene: 2. The germline gives CDR1 SGHRS, CDR2 YFSETQ. The CDR3 loop is CASSWGTANTGELFF. As DNA, the CDR3 is TGCGCCAGCAGCTGGGGGACAGCGAACACCGGGGAGCTGTTTTTT.

This clone occurred once. The chain joins TRBV10-3 to TRBJ1-1; TRBD1 is a possible D gene (5 bases). This CDR3 comprises 14 residues. V lost 3 bases and J 0 bases, leaving 8 bases between the germline ends. Germline CDR1 reads ENHRY; CDR2 reads SYGVKD. CDR3 bases: TGTGCCATCAGTGACCCGACAGTGAACACTGAAGCTTTCTTT. This gives the protein CAISDPTVNTEAFF.

The rearrangement joins TRBV5-1 to TRBJ1-1; 8 bases fit TRBD1. Trimming removed 3 bases from V and 1 base from J; junction bases left unmatched: 5. Germline CDR1 and CDR2: SGHRS and YFSETQ. The CDR3 consists of 15 residues. DNA for the CDR3: TGCGCCAGCAGCTCGCGGACAGGGAGGAACACTGAAGCTTTCTTT. This sequence encodes CASSSRTGRNTEAFF.

This chain links TRBV14 with TRBJ2-2, with 10 bases that match TRBD1. The CDR3 spans 16 residues. CDR1 SGHDN and CDR2 FVKESK come from the germline V gene. V lost 3 bases to trimming and J lost 1 base; unmatched junction nucleotides: 2. The CDR3 loop reads CASSQTGGWNTGELFF. CDR3 in DNA: TGTGCCAGCAGCCAGACAGGGGGCTGGAACACCGGGGAGCTGTTTTTT.

The rearrangement links TRBV9 to TRBJ1-2; TRBD1 matches at 8 bases. CDR1 and CDR2 (germline): SGDLS, YYNGEE. CDR3 length equals 14 residues. V lost 4 bases, J lost 4 bases, and 6 bases stayed unmatched. The CDR3 sequence: CASSFGQGAYGYTF. The CDR3 coding sequence is TGTGCCAGCAGCTTCGGACAGGGTGCCTATGGCTACACCTTC.

The chain joins TRBV19 to TRBJ2-7; 7 positions match TRBD1. Losses at the gene ends were 3 bases for V and 2 bases for J; bases not matched to a gene: 7. The germline CDR1 and CDR2 sequences are LNHDA and SQIVND (reference sequence). The CDR3 spans 15 residues. The DNA for the CDR3 is TGTGCCAGTAGTATCCGGGACAGAGTACCCTACGAGCAGTACTTC. Its protein product is CASSIRDRVPYEQYF.

The V call is TRBV13, the J call TRBJ1-1, with D maybe TRBD1 (6 bases). V dropped 1 base and J dropped 6 bases, with 15 bases sitting between them. The CDR3 is 15 residues long. Per germline, CDR1 PRHDT and CDR2 FYEKMQ (reference sequence). CDR3 residues: CASSLDRVLVSEAFF. CDR3 coding DNA: TGTGCCAGCAGCTTAGACAGGGTATTGGTTTCTGAAGCTTTCTTT. Full variable domain (outside the CDR3, taken from reference TRBV13 and TRBJ1-1): AAGVIQSPRHLIKEKRETATLKCYPIPRHDTVYWYQQGPGQDPQFLISFYEKMQSDKGSIPDRFSAQQFSDYHSELNMSSLELGDSALYFCASSLDRVLVSEAFFGQGTRLTVV.

The chain joins TRBV5-1 to TRBJ1-2; D call uncertain. The CDR3 spans 14 residues. The germline V and J ends were trimmed by 4 bases and 1 base, with 11 bases remaining between them. Germline values: CDR1 SGHRS, CDR2 YFSETQ. The CDR3 region is CASSPREGNYGYTF. In DNA, the CDR3 is TGCGCCAGCAGCCCTCGGGAGGGTAACTATGGCTACACCTTC.

The J gene is TRBJ2-5, the V gene TRBV5-4; 13 positions match TRBD2. Trimming cost V 4 bases and J 1 base; bases outside gene matches: 1. CDR1 is SGHNT and CDR2 is YYREEE in the germline V gene (reference sequence). This CDR3 has 15 amino acids. The DNA of the CDR3 is TGTGCCAGCAGCCGGACTAGCGGGGGCCAAGAGACCCAGTACTTC. Residues: CASSRTSGGQETQYF.

This clone has just one count. The rearrangement joins TRBV7-2 to TRBJ2-5; maybe TRBD2 (7 bases). This CDR3 region has 16 residues. CDR1 SGHTA and CDR2 FQGNSA come from the germline V gene. V lost 5 bases, J lost 3 bases, and 19 bases lay in between. The CDR3 coding sequence is TGTGCCAGCAGCCGCCGGGGAAGCGGGGACAAAGAGACCCAGTACTTC. Translation gives CASSRRGSGDKETQYF.

The chain carries TRBV28 and TRBJ2-7, with D possibly matching TRBD2 (5 bases). The CDR3 loop spans 15 amino acids. Trimming cost V 3 bases and J 1 base, with 13 bases left between them. The germline gives CDR1 MDHEN, CDR2 SYDVKM. CDR3 DNA: TGTGCCAGCAGTTTGACGGGGAGCGGATCCTACGAGCAGTACTTC. It yields the protein CASSLTGSGSYEQYF.

The chain combines TRBV7-9 with TRBJ1-1; 7 nucleotides line up with TRBD1. This CDR3 contains 19 residues. The germline V gene has CDR1 SEHNR and CDR2 FQNEAQ (reference sequence). Losses at the gene ends were 5 bases for V and 1 base for J; bases not matched to a gene: 19. The chain's CDR3 is CASSQQRTQQGLRNTEAFF. For the CDR3, the DNA is TGTGCCAGCAGCCAACAACGAACTCAACAGGGGCTGCGGAACACTGAAGCTTTCTTT.